This T cell receptor (delta chain) is drawn from a study of Vδ1+ human thymocytes. Overall study findings and caveats: Bulk data may be misread because of unexpected Vdelta2 sequences. TRG sequences recurred across donors, whereas TRD sequences stayed essentially private. Thymic TRG and TRD repertoires appeared highly polyclonal.

Alphabeta T cells were depleted, then CD3+ Vdelta1+ Vdelta2- thymocytes were FACS-sorted. RNA was extracted from the cells and then reverse transcribed. CDR3 amplicons came from multiplex PCR with pooled V-gene forward and constant-region reverse primers. TCRdb called clones anew from the multiplex PCR reads with CATT. The sample has under 80,000 delta-chain clones; around 35% are singletons. The CDR3 is made up of 18 amino acids. Germline V gene data show CDR1 as TSWWSYY and CDR2 as QGS. V shed 3 bases and J shed 0 bases, with 20 bases lying between them. This clone was found once. Its antigen is not identified.

This receptor was taken from a boy younger than two who had congenital heart surgery. This chain joins TRDV1 and TRDJ1; the D is unclear. Sequenced input: Vdelta1+ gamma-delta thymocytes from the thymus. This sample's subset: FACS-sorted CD3+ TCRalphabeta- TCRVdelta1+ TCRVdelta2- thymocytes. CDR3: CALGDPGLTASYTDKLIF. The CDR3 DNA follows: TGTGCTCTTGGGGATCCAGGCCTTACTGCCTCCTACACCGATAAACTCATCTTT.